This is a list of T cell receptor beta chains from one sample in a study of blood T cell repertoires in COVID-19. Clones were sequenced by immunoSEQ multiplex PCR, and TCRdb holds only the in-frame ones, with some missing. Of around 99,000 clones in the sample, around three quarters were seen once. The material sequenced was peripheral blood. The receptors shown here come from a human donor in a cohort sampled during active or convalescent COVID-19. CDR3s include the opening cysteine and the closing phenylalanine or tryptophan. The D gene is left open where the match is weak. Some rows mark clone size as missing; the rest say once, few, many or name a class of expanded clone.

v_call	clone_size	cdr3_length	d_call	j_call	cdr3_nt	cdr3_aa
TRBV9	-	16	-	TRBJ2-4	TGTGCCAGCAGCCCCAGGTGGGAGATAGGGAGAGACATTCAGTACTTC	CASSPRWEIGRDIQYF
TRBV27	-	13	-	TRBJ2-7	TGTGCCAGCAAGGGGCGGGGGCCCTACGAGCAGTACTTC	CASKGRGPYEQYF
TRBV4-3	-	15	TRBD1	TRBJ1-3	TGCGCCAGCAGCCAACTATCGACAGGGCTTTCCGCCATATATTTT	CASSQLSTGLSAIYF
TRBV28	once	12	-	TRBJ1-2	TGTGCCAGCAAATTATCCGACTATGGCTACACCTTC	CASKLSDYGYTF
TRBV10-3	-	13	TRBD2	TRBJ2-4	TGTGCCATCAGTGGAAGCGGGGGAGGCATTCAGTACTTC	CAISGSGGGIQYF
TRBV13	many	15	TRBD2	TRBJ2-7	TGTGCCAGCAGCCCCTTCGGACTAGCGGGGAGCGAGCAGTACTTC	CASSPFGLAGSEQYF
TRBV19	few	14	TRBD1	TRBJ2-7	TGTGCCAGTAGTATGAGAGACAGGGCATACGAGCAGTACTTC	CASSMRDRAYEQYF
TRBV19	-	14	-	TRBJ2-7	TGTGCCAGTAGTCTCAGGGGCCGCTCCTACGAGCAGTACTTC	CASSLRGRSYEQYF
TRBV29-1	-	13	-	TRBJ2-7	TGCAGCGTTGGCTACCTACCCTCCTACGAGCAGTACTTC	CSVGYLPSYEQYF
TRBV3-1/TRBV3-2	-	16	-	TRBJ2-7	TGTGCCAGCAGCCAACCCCCTAAGACTGTTTCTTACGAGCAGTACTTC	CASSQPPKTVSYEQYF
TRBV7-2	-	19	TRBD1	TRBJ2-7	TGTGCCAGCAGCTTATTCCGGGACAGGGGGCGTATTGGTCTCTACGAGCAGTACTTC	CASSLFRDRGRIGLYEQYF
TRBV6-1	-	13	-	TRBJ2-1	TGTGCCAGCAGTGAAGGCGGGATCAATGAGCAGTTCTTC	CASSEGGINEQFF
TRBV4-3	-	14	-	TRBJ2-1	TGCGCCAGCAGCCAAGGGCCGGGGGACAATGAGCAGTTCTTC	CASSQGPGDNEQFF
TRBV19	-	14	-	TRBJ1-4	TGTGCCAGTAGTATCAGCCAGGGTCGGGAAAAACTGTTTTTT	CASSISQGREKLFF
TRBV11-2	few	16	TRBD2	TRBJ2-7	TGTGCCAGCAGCCACTGGGGACTAGCGGGGAGGTTCGAGCAGTACTTC	CASSHWGLAGRFEQYF
TRBV4-3	once	13	-	TRBJ1-2	TGCGCCAGCAGCCAAGTTGCAGGGGCGTCCTACACCTTC	CASSQVAGASYTF
TRBV4-3	-	14	TRBD1	TRBJ1-5	TGCGCCAGCAGCCAACGGACAGGGGAACAGCCCCAGCATTTT	CASSQRTGEQPQHF
TRBV18	-	14	TRBD1	TRBJ2-7	TGTGCCAGCTCACCGGGACAGGAACCCTACGAGCAGTACTTC	CASSPGQEPYEQYF
TRBV5-6	once	13	TRBD1	TRBJ1-2	TGTGCCAGCAGAATAACAGGGGCTGGTGGCTACACCTTC	CASRITGAGGYTF
TRBV6-5	few	14	TRBD1	TRBJ1-2	TGTGCCAGCAGTTACCGGGGACAGGGCAGTGGCTACACCTTC	CASSYRGQGSGYTF
TRBV14	-	15	-	TRBJ1-6	TGTGCCAGCAGCCACAAACTGACCTATAATTCACCCCTCCACTTT	CASSHKLTYNSPLHF
TRBV5-1	-	15	TRBD1	TRBJ2-5	TGCGCCAGCAGCTTGGGGGACAGGGGGGTGAAGACCCAGTACTTC	CASSLGDRGVKTQYF
TRBV7-2	-	14	TRBD1	TRBJ1-3	TGTGCCAGCAGCCTGGGGACAGCTGGAAACACCATATATTTT	CASSLGTAGNTIYF
TRBV7-2	-	15	TRBD1	TRBJ1-4	TGTGCCAGCAGCTTGTCCAGGGGGTTTGGAGAAAAACTGTTTTTT	CASSLSRGFGEKLFF
TRBV7-6	-	12	TRBD1	TRBJ2-5	TGTGCCAGCAGCGGACAGGGAGAGACCCAGTACTTC	CASSGQGETQYF
TRBV2	-	15	-	TRBJ1-5	TGTGCCAGCAGTGAACTACAGGGAAACAATCAGCCCCAGCATTTT	CASSELQGNNQPQHF
TRBV7-2	-	17	TRBD2	TRBJ2-7	TGTGCCAGCAGCTTAGCTGCGGGACTAGCGGGAGGTGTCGGGCAGTACTTC	CASSLAAGLAGGVGQYF
TRBV21-1	once	16	-	TRBJ2-7	TGTGCCAGCAGGAAAAGGGGGGGATCAAGCTCCTACGAGCAGTACTTC	CASRKRGGSSSYEQYF
TRBV5-6	-	14	-	TRBJ1-4	TGTGCCAGCAGCTTGCGGGGGAGCGTGGAAAAACTGTTTTTT	CASSLRGSVEKLFF
TRBV30	-	13	-	TRBJ1-5	TGTGCCTGGAGTGAATGGCGCAATCAGCCCCAGCATTTT	CAWSEWRNQPQHF
TRBV19	once	16	TRBD2	TRBJ2-3	TGTGCCAGTAGTCTGGGGCGGGGGGCCGGCACAGATACGCAGTATTTT	CASSLGRGAGTDTQYF
TRBV7-2	-	13	-	TRBJ1-2	TGTGCCAGCAGCTTGGGACAAAACTATGGCTACACCTTC	CASSLGQNYGYTF
TRBV19	many	13	TRBD1	TRBJ1-2	TGTGCCAGTAGCCGGGGACAGAGTTATGGCTACACCTTC	CASSRGQSYGYTF
TRBV4-3	-	19	TRBD2	TRBJ2-4	TGCGCCAGCAGCCATACGGGACTAGCGGGAGTTAACGACAAAAACATTCAGTACTTC	CASSHTGLAGVNDKNIQYF
TRBV7-2	-	17	-	TRBJ2-3	TGTGCCAGCAGCTCGGCACGACTAGTGGTTGGCACAGATACGCAGTATTTT	CASSSARLVVGTDTQYF
TRBV2	-	15	TRBD1	TRBJ2-7	TGTGCCAGCAGCGCTCCGGACAGGGATATCTACGAGCAGTACTTC	CASSAPDRDIYEQYF
TRBV7-9	few	13	-	TRBJ2-1	TGTGCCAGCAGCTTAGGGACTTTCAATGAGCAGTTCTTC	CASSLGTFNEQFF
TRBV11-3	-	13	-	TRBJ2-2	TGTGCCAGCAGCTTCGGGTTAGGCGGGGAGCTGTTTTTT	CASSFGLGGELFF
TRBV5-6	once	14	-	TRBJ1-1	TGTGCCAGCAGCTTGCTCGGGGGTAGCGCTGAAGCTTTCTTT	CASSLLGGSAEAFF
TRBV18	-	16	-	TRBJ1-5	TGTGCCAGCTCACCCGGAGTGGGTACGGGCAATCAGCCCCAGCATTTT	CASSPGVGTGNQPQHF